This TCR beta chain was captured by sequencing in a study of cytomegalovirus exposure and HLA in healthy donors. In the study overall: Unique TCR beta sequences numbering around 110 million came from around 180 million T cells in an earlier analysis. Membership in the Caucasian-associated ancestry cluster was found for about 80% of nearly 400 genotyped donors. Findings and limits, study-wide: Within an earlier analysis, most TCR beta V segments proved productive either about 90% or about 30% of the time.

The PCR had 60 Vbeta and 13 Jbeta primers. The repertoire was sequenced with immunoSEQ multiplex PCR; TCRdb's copy has only in-frame clones and lacks some. The sample gives roughly 250,000 clones, approximately 84% of which show up once; 1.5% to 2.5% is in the top ten. This clone has just a few counts. Its antigen is not identified. The same CDR3 can be traced to other DNA sequences in this sample. The germline gives CDR1 SGHTA, CDR2 FQGNSA. V was pared by 5 bases and J by 2 bases, with 4 bases between. The CDR3 has 11 residues. The chain recombines TRBV7-2 with TRBJ2-7, with no clear D. Sequencing used PBMCs. The receptor was derived from a woman in her thirties or forties in good health and CMV-seropositive. CDR3 DNA: TGTGCCAGCAGCCCCGCCTACGAGCAGTACTTC. Protein product: CASSPAYEQYF.